The next 5 T cell receptor beta chains were all read from a single sample in a study of T cell changes during pregnancy in multiple sclerosis. TCRdb's copy holds only in-frame clones and misses some; the assay was immunoSEQ multiplex PCR. The data hold more than 50,000 clones, with about 91% observed a single time. This specimen consisted of peripheral blood, obtained after pregnancy. The receptors here all came from a female donor in good health, enrolled as a control in a pregnancy study.

The V and J genes are TRBV7-9 and TRBJ1-2; a weak D match, TRBD1 (6 bases). CDR1 and CDR2 from the germline V gene are SEHNR and FQNEAQ (reference sequence). The CDR3 covers 13 residues. The germline V and J ends were trimmed by 3 bases and 8 bases, with 13 bases remaining between them. The CDR3 nucleotides read TGTGCCAGCAGCTTCCAGGGGACGGGAGGCTACACCTTC. Amino acids: CASSFQGTGGYTF.

This chain links TRBV30 with TRBJ2-7; 7 bases agree with TRBD1. Trimming removed 2 bases from V and 4 bases from J; junction bases left unmatched: 8. Germline loops: CDR1 GTSNPN, CDR2 SVGIG (reference sequence). CDR3 length: 14 amino acids. The chain's CDR3 is CAWSSQGFTYEQYF. CDR3 in DNA: TGTGCCTGGAGTTCACAGGGGTTTACATACGAGCAGTACTTC.

The gene calls are TRBV10-2 and TRBJ1-2; no clear D gene. Germline V gene lookup returns CDR1 WSHSY and CDR2 SAAADI. V lost 3 bases and J lost 2, with 7 bases in between. CDR3 length: 13 residues. The CDR3 spells CASSDGPNYGYTF. The CDR3, as DNA: TGCGCCAGCAGTGACGGTCCGAACTATGGCTACACCTTC.

This sequence joins TRBV6-5 and TRBJ1-6, with D tentatively TRBD1 (6 bases). The CDR3 runs to 16 residues. Germline CDR1 and CDR2: MNHEY and SVGAGI. V lost 4 bases and J 7 bases, leaving 17 bases between the germline ends. CDR3 sequence reads: CASSSGTIRYNSPLHF. DNA for the CDR3: TGTGCCAGCAGTTCCGGGACAATCCGTTACAATTCACCCCTCCACTTT.

This chain joins TRBV5-4 and TRBJ1-2; weak D call: TRBD1 (5 bases). The CDR3 spans 14 residues. Germline lookup yields CDR1 SGHNT and CDR2 YYREEE (reference sequence). Trimming removed 3 bases at V and 8 bases at J, with 17 bases between. CDR3 in DNA: TGTGCCAGCAGCTCCAGGACGGGGGTTGGCGGCTACACCTTC. Translating it yields CASSSRTGVGGYTF.